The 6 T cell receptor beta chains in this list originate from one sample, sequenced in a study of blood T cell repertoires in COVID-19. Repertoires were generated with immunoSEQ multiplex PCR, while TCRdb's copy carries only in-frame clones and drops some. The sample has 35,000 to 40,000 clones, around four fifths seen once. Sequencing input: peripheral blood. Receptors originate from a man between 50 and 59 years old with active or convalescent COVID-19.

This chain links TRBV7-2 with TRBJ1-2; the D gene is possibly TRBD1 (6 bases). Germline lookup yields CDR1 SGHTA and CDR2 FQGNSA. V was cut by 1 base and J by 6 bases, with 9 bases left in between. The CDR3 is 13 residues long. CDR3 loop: CASSLVTGNGYTF. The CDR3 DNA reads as TGTGCCAGCAGCTTAGTCACAGGGAATGGCTACACCTTC.

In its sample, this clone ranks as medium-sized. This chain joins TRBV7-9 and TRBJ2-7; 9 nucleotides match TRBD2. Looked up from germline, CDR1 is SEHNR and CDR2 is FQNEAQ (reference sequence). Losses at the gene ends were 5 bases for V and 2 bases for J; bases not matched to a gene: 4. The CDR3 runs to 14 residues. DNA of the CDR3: TGTGCCAGCAGCGATAGCGGGGGACCCTACGAGCAGTACTTC. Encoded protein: CASSDSGGPYEQYF.

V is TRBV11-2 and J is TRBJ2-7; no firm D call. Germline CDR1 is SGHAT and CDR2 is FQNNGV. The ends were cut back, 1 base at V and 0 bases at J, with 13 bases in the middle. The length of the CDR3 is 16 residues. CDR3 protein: CASSLGRRKSSYEQYF. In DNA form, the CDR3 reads TGTGCCAGCAGCTTAGGGCGGCGTAAGAGCTCCTACGAGCAGTACTTC.

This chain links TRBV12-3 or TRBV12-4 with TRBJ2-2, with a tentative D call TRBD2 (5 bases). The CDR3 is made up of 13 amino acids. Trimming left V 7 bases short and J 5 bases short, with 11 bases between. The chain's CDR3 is CASTRGRTGELFF. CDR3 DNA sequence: TGTGCCAGCACCAGAGGGAGAACCGGGGAGCTGTTTTTT.

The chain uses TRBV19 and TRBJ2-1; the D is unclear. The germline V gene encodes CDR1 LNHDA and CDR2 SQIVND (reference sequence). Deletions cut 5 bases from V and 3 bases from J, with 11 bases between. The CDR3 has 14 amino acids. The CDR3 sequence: CASSPQNNYNEQFF. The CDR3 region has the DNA TGTGCCAGTAGTCCCCAGAACAACTACAATGAGCAGTTCTTC. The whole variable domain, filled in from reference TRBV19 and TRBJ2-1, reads DGGITQSPKYLFRKEGQNVTLSCEQNLNHDAMYWYRQDPGQGLRLIYYSQIVNDFQKGDIAEGYSVSREKKESFPLTVTSAQKNPTAFYLCASSPQNNYNEQFFGPGTRLTVL.

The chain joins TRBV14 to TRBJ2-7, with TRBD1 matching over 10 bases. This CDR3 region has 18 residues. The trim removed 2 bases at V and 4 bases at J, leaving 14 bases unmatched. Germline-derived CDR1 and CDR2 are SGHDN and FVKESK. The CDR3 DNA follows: TGTGCCAGCAGCCAAACGGGACAGGGGACGCAGAGGCGGTACGAGCAGTACTTC. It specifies CASSQTGQGTQRRYEQYF. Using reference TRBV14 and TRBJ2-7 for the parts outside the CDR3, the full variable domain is EAGVTQFPSHSVIEKGQTVTLRCDPISGHDNLYWYRRVMGKEIKFLLHFVKESKQDESGMPNNRFLAERTGGTYSTLKVQPAELEDSGVYFCASSQTGQGTQRRYEQYFGPGTRLTVT.